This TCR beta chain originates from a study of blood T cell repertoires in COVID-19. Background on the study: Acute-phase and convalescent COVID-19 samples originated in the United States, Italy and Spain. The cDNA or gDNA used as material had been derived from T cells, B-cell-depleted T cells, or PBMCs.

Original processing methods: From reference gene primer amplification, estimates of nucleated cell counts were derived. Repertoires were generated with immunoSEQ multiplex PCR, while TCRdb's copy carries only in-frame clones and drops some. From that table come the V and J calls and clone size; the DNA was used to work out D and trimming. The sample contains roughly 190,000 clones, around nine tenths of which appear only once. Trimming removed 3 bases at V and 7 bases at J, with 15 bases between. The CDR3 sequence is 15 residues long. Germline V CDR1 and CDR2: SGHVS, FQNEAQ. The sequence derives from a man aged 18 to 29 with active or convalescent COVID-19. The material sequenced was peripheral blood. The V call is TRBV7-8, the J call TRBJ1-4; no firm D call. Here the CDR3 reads CASSLSNYLGEKLFF. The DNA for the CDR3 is TGTGCCAGCAGCTTGTCGAACTACCTGGGTGAAAAACTGTTTTTT.